This T cell receptor beta chain was recorded in a study of blood T cell repertoires in COVID-19. Study-level background: Acute and convalescent COVID-19 samples came from the United States, Italy and Spain. T cells, B-cell-depleted T cells, or PBMCs supplied cDNA or gDNA.

Profiling relied on immunoSEQ multiplex PCR, and the TCRdb table lists in-frame clones only, not all of them. Altogether about 59,000 clones are present, more than 80% being singletons, with the ten largest covering about 17%. The CDR3 extends over 14 amino acids. Per the germline V gene, CDR1 is LGHDT and CDR2 is YNNKEL (reference sequence). V was pared by 3 bases and J by 1 base, with 6 bases between. The V gene is TRBV3-1 (or the pseudogene TRBV3-2), the J gene TRBJ1-4; no reliable D call. Sequenced material: peripheral blood. This receptor was taken from a man older than 75 with acute or convalescent COVID-19. The CDR3 spells CASSHSQTNEKLFF. CDR3 in DNA: TGTGCCAGCAGCCACTCACAAACTAATGAAAAACTGTTTTTT.